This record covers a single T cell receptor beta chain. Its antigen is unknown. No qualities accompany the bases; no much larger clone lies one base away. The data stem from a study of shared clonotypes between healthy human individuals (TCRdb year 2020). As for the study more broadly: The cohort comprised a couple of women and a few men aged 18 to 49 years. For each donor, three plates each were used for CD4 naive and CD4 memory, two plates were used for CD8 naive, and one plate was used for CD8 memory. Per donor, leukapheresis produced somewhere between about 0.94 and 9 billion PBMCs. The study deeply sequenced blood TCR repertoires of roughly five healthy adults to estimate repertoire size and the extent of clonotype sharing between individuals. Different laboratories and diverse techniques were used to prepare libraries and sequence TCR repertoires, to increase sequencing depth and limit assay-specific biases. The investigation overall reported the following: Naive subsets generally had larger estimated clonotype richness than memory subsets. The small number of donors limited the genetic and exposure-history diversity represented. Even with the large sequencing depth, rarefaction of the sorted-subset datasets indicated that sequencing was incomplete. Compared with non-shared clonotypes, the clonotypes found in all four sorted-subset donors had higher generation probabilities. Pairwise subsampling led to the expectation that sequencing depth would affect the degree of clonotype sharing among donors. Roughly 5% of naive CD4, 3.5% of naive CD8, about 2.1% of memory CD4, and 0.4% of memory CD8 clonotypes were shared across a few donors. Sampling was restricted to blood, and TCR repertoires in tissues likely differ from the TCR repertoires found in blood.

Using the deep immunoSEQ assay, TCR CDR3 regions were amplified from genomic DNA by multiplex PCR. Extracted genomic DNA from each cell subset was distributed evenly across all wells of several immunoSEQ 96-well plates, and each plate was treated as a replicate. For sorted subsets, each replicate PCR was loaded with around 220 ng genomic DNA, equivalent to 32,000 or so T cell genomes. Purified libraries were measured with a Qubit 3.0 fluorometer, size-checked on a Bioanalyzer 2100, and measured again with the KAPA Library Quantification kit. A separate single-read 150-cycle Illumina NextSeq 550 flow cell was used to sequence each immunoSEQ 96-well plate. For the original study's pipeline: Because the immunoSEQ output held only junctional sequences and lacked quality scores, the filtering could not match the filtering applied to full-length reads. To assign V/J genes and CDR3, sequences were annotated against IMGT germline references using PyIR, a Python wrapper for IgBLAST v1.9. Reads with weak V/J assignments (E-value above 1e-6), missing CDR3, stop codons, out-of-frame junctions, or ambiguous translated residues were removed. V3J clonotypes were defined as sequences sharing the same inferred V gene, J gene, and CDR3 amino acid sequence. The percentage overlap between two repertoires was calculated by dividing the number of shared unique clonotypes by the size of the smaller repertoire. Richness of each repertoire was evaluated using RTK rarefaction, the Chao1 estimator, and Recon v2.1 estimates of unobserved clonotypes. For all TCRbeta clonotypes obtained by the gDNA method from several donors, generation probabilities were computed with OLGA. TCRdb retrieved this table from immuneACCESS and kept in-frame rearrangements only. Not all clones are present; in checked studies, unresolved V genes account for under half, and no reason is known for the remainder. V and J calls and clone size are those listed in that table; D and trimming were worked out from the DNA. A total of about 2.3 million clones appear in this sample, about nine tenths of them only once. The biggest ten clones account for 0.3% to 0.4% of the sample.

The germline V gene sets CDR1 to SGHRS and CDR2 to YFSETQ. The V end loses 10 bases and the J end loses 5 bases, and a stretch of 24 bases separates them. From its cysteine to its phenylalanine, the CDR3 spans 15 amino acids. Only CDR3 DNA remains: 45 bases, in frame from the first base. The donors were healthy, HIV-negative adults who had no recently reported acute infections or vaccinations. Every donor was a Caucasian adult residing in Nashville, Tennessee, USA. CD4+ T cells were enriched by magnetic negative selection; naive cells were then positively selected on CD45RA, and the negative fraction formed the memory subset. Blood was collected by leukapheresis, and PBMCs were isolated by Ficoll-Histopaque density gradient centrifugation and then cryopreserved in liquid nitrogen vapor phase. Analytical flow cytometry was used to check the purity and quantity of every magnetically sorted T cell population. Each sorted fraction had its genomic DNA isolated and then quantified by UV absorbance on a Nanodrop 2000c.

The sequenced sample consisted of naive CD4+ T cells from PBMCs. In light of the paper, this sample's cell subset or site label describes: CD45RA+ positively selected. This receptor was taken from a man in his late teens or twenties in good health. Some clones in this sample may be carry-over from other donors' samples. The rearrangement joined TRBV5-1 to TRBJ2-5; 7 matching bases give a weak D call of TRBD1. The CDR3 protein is CAARRGQGLEETQYF. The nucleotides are TGCGCCGCCAGGAGGGGGCAGGGCCTTGAGGAGACCCAGTACTTC.